A single sample gave rise to the 30 T cell receptor beta chains below, sequenced in a study of blood T cell repertoires in COVID-19. Clones were sequenced by immunoSEQ multiplex PCR, and TCRdb holds only the in-frame ones, with some missing. The table includes hundreds of thousands of clones, nearly 90% detected once. The material sequenced was peripheral blood. These receptors were obtained from a young man with active or convalescent COVID-19.

On this clone itself: At one boundary the junction diverges from the germline segment, which might be a read error. The CDR3 protein is CASRGRGVGTNTQYF. As DNA, the CDR3 is TGTGCCAGCAGGGGCAGGGGTGTTGGCACAAATACGCAGTATTTT. This chain links TRBV2 with TRBJ2-3; D might be TRBD1 (6 bases). The CDR3 extends over 15 amino acids. Germline loops: CDR1 SNHLY, CDR2 FYNNEI.

V usage is TRBV11-2 and J usage is TRBJ1-1; D perhaps matches TRBD1 (6 bases). CDR3 length: 17 residues. V was trimmed by 8 bases and J by 5 bases, leaving 27 bases between them. Germline loops: CDR1 SGHAT, CDR2 FQNNGV. The chain's CDR3 is CASETGTEQIGGTEAFF. Here the CDR3 DNA reads TGTGCCAGCGAGACAGGCACCGAACAAATAGGCGGGACTGAAGCTTTCTTT.

In its sample, this clone was seen once. The chain uses TRBV6-2 or TRBV6-3 and TRBJ2-1; 9 bases fit TRBD2. The V gene end was trimmed by 4 bases and the J gene end by 1 base; junction bases not matched to a gene: 2. This CDR3 has 15 residues. Germline V gives CDR1 MNHEY, CDR2 SVGEGT. CDR3 in amino acids: CASSLSGGSYNEQFF. In DNA, the CDR3 is TGTGCCAGCAGTTTGAGCGGGGGGTCCTACAATGAGCAGTTCTTC.

V gene TRBV7-2 combines with J gene TRBJ2-3; TRBD2 might be the D (5 bases). CDR3 size: 15 residues. CDR1 and CDR2 from the germline V gene are SGHTA and FQGNSA. Trimming removed 2 bases at V and 1 base at J, with 10 bases between. In DNA, the CDR3 is TGTGCCAGCAGCTTACGAGGGTATGGCACAGATACGCAGTATTTT. This sequence encodes CASSLRGYGTDTQYF.

In this sample, this clone turned up many times. The CDR3 here is CASSLKWSAGGTGSEQFF. The CDR3 DNA is TGTGCCAGCAGCTTAAAATGGTCGGCGGGAGGCACAGGGAGTGAGCAGTTCTTC. The gene calls are TRBV7-6 and TRBJ2-1; 8 positions match TRBD2. The CDR3 totals 18 residues. CDR1 and CDR2 (germline): SGHVS, FNYEAQ. V gave up 2 bases and J gave up 9 bases; unmatched junction bases: 18.

This chain uses TRBV4-3 with TRBJ1-1; D is undetermined. V lost 1 base, J lost 5 bases, and 8 bases lay in between. CDR1 and CDR2 from the germline V gene are LGHNA and YSLEER. The CDR3 has 13 residues. CDR3 DNA sequence: TGCGCCAGCAGCCAAGGAGGTTTAACTGAAGCTTTCTTT. Protein: CASSQGGLTEAFF.

The chain recombines TRBV5-1 with TRBJ1-1; no clear D gene. The V end was cut by 2 bases, the J end by 1 base, with 6 bases between. This CDR3 is 13 amino acids long. The germline gives CDR1 SGHRS, CDR2 YFSETQ. The chain's CDR3 is CASSLQTNTEAFF. The CDR3 bases are TGCGCCAGCAGCTTACAGACGAACACTGAAGCTTTCTTT. Drawing the rest from reference TRBV5-1 and TRBJ1-1, the complete variable domain is KAGVTQTPRYLIKTRGQQVTLSCSPISGHRSVSWYQQTPGQGLQFLFEYFSETQRNKGNFPGRFSGRQFSNSRSEMNVSTLELGDSALYLCASSLQTNTEAFFGQGTRLTVV.

J is TRBJ2-6 and V is TRBV7-8; TRBD1 aligns across 11 bases. V gave up 5 bases and J gave up 3 bases; unmatched junction bases: 9. The CDR3 extends over 18 amino acids. Per the germline V gene, CDR1 is SGHVS and CDR2 is FQNEAQ. The CDR3 loop is CASSPWGQGVSGANVLTF. CDR3 bases: TGTGCCAGCAGCCCCTGGGGACAGGGGGTGAGTGGGGCCAACGTCCTGACTTTC.

V gene TRBV28 combines with J gene TRBJ1-4; 10 nucleotides match TRBD1. V lost 7 bases and J lost 8; bases outside the gene matches: 7. The germline CDR1 and CDR2 sequences are MDHEN and SYDVKM. CDR3 size: 14 residues. CDR3: CASKQGTGVEKLFF. In DNA, the CDR3 is TGTGCCAGCAAACAGGGGACAGGGGTGGAAAAACTGTTTTTT.

This chain uses TRBV9 with TRBJ2-6; a weak D match, TRBD1 (6 bases). Germline CDR1 and CDR2: SGDLS and YYNGEE. V lost 3 bases to trimming and J lost 4 bases, with 8 bases between them. CDR3 length: 14 residues. CDR3 in amino acids: CASSAGTGANVLTF. As DNA, the CDR3 is TGTGCCAGCAGCGCAGGGACAGGGGCCAACGTCCTGACTTTC.

This clone was found once. The chain couples TRBV20-1 to TRBJ2-7; D call uncertain. The CDR3 runs 11 residues. The V and J ends lost 5 bases and 3 bases respectively, with 8 bases between them. Germline V gene data show CDR1 as DFQATT and CDR2 as SNEGSKA (reference sequence). The CDR3 DNA reads TGCAGTGCTCCCACCGGCTACGAGCAGTACTTC. Protein: CSAPTGYEQYF.

The J gene is TRBJ1-2, the V gene TRBV6-2 or TRBV6-3; 8 nucleotides agree with TRBD1. This CDR3 is built from 14 residues. In germline, CDR1 is MNHEY, CDR2 SVGEGT. After removal of 5 bases from V and 7 bases from J, the junction contained 9 bases not matched to a gene. The CDR3 DNA follows: TGTGCCAGCAGTCTACCTCAGGGGGCGGCTGGCTACACCTTC. This encodes CASSLPQGAAGYTF.

The chain employs TRBV6-2 or TRBV6-3 and TRBJ1-1, with 9 bases aligning to TRBD1. V was pared by 1 base and J by 6 bases, with 9 bases of the junction left unmatched. Looked up from germline, CDR1 is MNHEY and CDR2 is SVGEGT. This CDR3 has 16 residues. In DNA, the CDR3 is TGTGCCAGCAGTTACTGGCCAGGACAGGGGAAAGCTGAAGCTTTCTTT. This sequence encodes CASSYWPGQGKAEAFF.

The rearrangement links TRBV25-1 to TRBJ1-1; no definite D call. CDR3 size: 13 residues. Germline CDR1 MGHDK, CDR2 SYGVNS. The germline V and J ends were trimmed by 4 bases and 8 bases, with 14 bases remaining between them. CDR3 nucleotide sequence: TGTGCCAGCAGTGGAGGGTATCCCCCCGAAGCTTTCTTT. It specifies CASSGGYPPEAFF.

This chain uses TRBV19 with TRBJ1-1, with no clear D. The CDR3 loop spans 12 amino acids. The germline V gene encodes CDR1 LNHDA and CDR2 SQIVND (reference sequence). V lost 3 bases and J 7 bases, leaving 9 bases between the germline ends. The CDR3 region has the DNA TGTGCCAGTAGTATCCCCGGGTATGAAGCTTTCTTT. Its translation is CASSIPGYEAFF.

The V gene is TRBV25-1, the J gene TRBJ2-1; D is undetermined. Germline CDR1 and CDR2: MGHDK and SYGVNS. The CDR3 runs 11 residues. Trimming removed 6 bases at V and 7 bases at J, with 7 bases between. The CDR3 sequence: CASRRANEQFF. The CDR3 DNA reads as TGTGCCAGCAGGCGAGCGAATGAGCAGTTCTTC.

This clone showed up just a few times. This chain uses TRBV30 with TRBJ2-5, with no clear D. Germline-derived CDR1 and CDR2 are GTSNPN and SVGIG (reference sequence). The V end lost 3 bases, the J end lost 5 bases, and 13 bases lay between the germline ends. CDR3 length: 13 residues. CDR3 in DNA: TGTGCCTGGAGACGATCCGGTATTGAGACCCAGTACTTC. This translates into CAWRRSGIETQYF.

The chain couples TRBV28 to TRBJ1-1; no definite D call. This CDR3 has 16 amino acids. The V gene lost 3 bases and the J gene lost 3 bases, with 17 bases spanning the gap. Germline lookup yields CDR1 MDHEN and CDR2 SYDVKM. The CDR3 sequence: CASSFNSEQTDTEAFF. The DNA for the CDR3 is TGTGCCAGCAGTTTCAATTCTGAACAGACGGACACTGAAGCTTTCTTT.

The chain uses TRBV21-1 and TRBJ1-1; the DNA was not used to check the table's D call, TRBD1. TRBV21-1 is reported as a pseudogene. The CDR3 is made up of 14 amino acids. CDR3 sequence: CASSKDPGRTEAFF. Written as DNA, the CDR3 is TGTGCCAGCAGCAAAGATCCAGGAAGGACTGAAGCTTTCTTT.

This CDR3 reads CASSDRWRNEQFF. The CDR3 DNA is TGTGCCAGCTCGGACAGGTGGCGCAATGAGCAGTTCTTC. The genes are TRBV5-8 and TRBJ2-1; the match to TRBD1 covers 7 bases. Germline-derived CDR1 and CDR2 are SGHTS and YDEGEE. CDR3 length equals 13 residues. Trimming cost V 7 bases and J 6 bases; bases outside gene matches: 7. The full variable domain, in which reference TRBV5-8 and TRBJ2-1 provide the parts outside the CDR3, is EAGVTQSPTHLIKTRGQQATLRCSPISGHTSVYWYQQALGLGLQFLLWYDEGEERNRGNFPPRFSGRQFPNYSSELNVNALELEDSALYLCASSDRWRNEQFFGPGTRLTVL.

The chain links TRBV13 to TRBJ1-3; the match to TRBD1 covers 7 bases. The CDR3 loop spans 15 amino acids. Germline-derived CDR1 and CDR2 are PRHDT and FYEKMQ (reference sequence). J lost 2 bases, V lost 5 bases, and 6 bases had no gene match. The CDR3 protein is CASSRQGDTGNTIYF. As DNA, the CDR3 is TGTGCCAGCAGCCGGCAGGGGGACACTGGAAACACCATATATTTT.

The rearrangement uses TRBV11-2 and TRBJ1-3, with a possible D match to TRBD1 (6 bases). V gave up 3 bases and J gave up 0 bases, with 15 bases separating them. The CDR3 contains 17 residues. CDR1 is SGHAT and CDR2 is FQNNGV in the germline V gene. In DNA form, the CDR3 reads TGTGCCAGCAGCTTGGAAGTACAGGGCCTCTCTGGAAACACCATATATTTT. Amino acid sequence: CASSLEVQGLSGNTIYF.

The chain has TRBV6-5 and TRBJ2-3; perhaps TRBD2 as D (6 bases). The V end lost 2 bases, the J end lost 2 bases, and 8 bases lay between the germline ends. CDR1 MNHEY and CDR2 SVGAGI come from the germline V gene. The CDR3 is 14 amino acids. The CDR3 spells CASSYGGYTDTQYF. CDR3 DNA: TGTGCCAGCAGTTACGGGGGGTACACAGATACGCAGTATTTT.

The rearrangement joins TRBV3-1 (or the pseudogene TRBV3-2) to TRBJ2-7; 8 positions agree with TRBD2. V was pared by 2 bases and J by 5 bases, with 11 bases of the junction left unmatched. The V gene's germline CDR1 is LGHDT and CDR2 YNNKEL (reference sequence). The CDR3 covers 16 residues. CDR3 bases: TGTGCCAGCAGCCAACTAGCCGGCGGGAGGTCCCACGAGCAGTACTTC. It specifies CASSQLAGGRSHEQYF.

The chain recombines TRBV29-1 with TRBJ1-2; 8 positions match TRBD1. Per the germline V gene, CDR1 is SQVTM and CDR2 is ANQGSEA. Trimming at V came to 6 bases and at J to 3 bases, leaving 3 bases not matched to a gene. This CDR3 comprises 12 residues. The CDR3 is CSVSGQDYGYTF. The CDR3 DNA reads as TGCAGCGTATCGGGACAGGACTATGGCTACACCTTC. Drawing the rest from reference TRBV29-1 and TRBJ1-2, the complete variable domain is SAVISQKPSRDICQRGTSLTIQCQVDSQVTMMFWYRQQPGQSLTLIATANQGSEATYESGFVIDKFPISRPNLTFSTLTVSNMSPEDSSIYLCSVSGQDYGYTFGSGTRLTVV.

This chain's CDR3 is CASSLAGVNEKLFF. Here the CDR3 DNA reads TGTGCCAGCAGCTTAGCCGGGGTTAATGAAAAACTGTTTTTT. This chain connects TRBV11-2 to TRBJ1-4, with D unresolved. V was clipped by 1 base and J by 4 bases, with 7 bases between them. The CDR3 sequence is 14 residues long. Germline CDR1 reads SGHAT; CDR2 reads FQNNGV.

This chain uses TRBV30 with TRBJ1-3; D is ambiguous. V lost 1 base, J lost 3 bases, and 7 bases lay in between. CDR1 is GTSNPN, CDR2 SVGIG, per germline (reference sequence). CDR3 size: 13 residues. The CDR3 DNA is TGTGCCTGGAGTGGCGCGTTTGGAAACACCATATATTTT. Translated: CAWSGAFGNTIYF.

This clone was seen a handful of times. V gene TRBV12-3 or TRBV12-4 combines with J gene TRBJ1-1; D gene uncertain. The CDR3 length is 13 residues. V was clipped by 6 bases and J by 3 bases, with 11 bases between them. CDR3 nucleotide sequence: TGTGCCAGCAGCCTGCCGGGGTACACTGAAGCTTTCTTT. This gives the protein CASSLPGYTEAFF.

The chain recombines TRBV4-3 with TRBJ1-3, with 8 positions matching TRBD1. Germline V lookup: CDR1 LGHNA, CDR2 YSLEER. The CDR3 covers 15 residues. V lost 0 bases to trimming and J lost 7 bases; unmatched junction nucleotides: 5. The CDR3 protein is CASSQDFRTGNTIYF. The DNA of the CDR3 is TGCGCCAGCAGCCAAGATTTCCGGACAGGGAACACCATATATTTT.

The chain has TRBV28 and TRBJ2-7; TRBD2 agrees at 12 bases. After removal of 4 bases from V and 4 bases from J, the junction contained 5 bases not matched to a gene. CDR1 is MDHEN, CDR2 SYDVKM, per germline. The CDR3 sequence is 15 residues long. CDR3 coding DNA: TGTGCCAGCAGTTACCAGACTAGCGGGAGTTACGAGCAGTACTTC. It yields the protein CASSYQTSGSYEQYF.